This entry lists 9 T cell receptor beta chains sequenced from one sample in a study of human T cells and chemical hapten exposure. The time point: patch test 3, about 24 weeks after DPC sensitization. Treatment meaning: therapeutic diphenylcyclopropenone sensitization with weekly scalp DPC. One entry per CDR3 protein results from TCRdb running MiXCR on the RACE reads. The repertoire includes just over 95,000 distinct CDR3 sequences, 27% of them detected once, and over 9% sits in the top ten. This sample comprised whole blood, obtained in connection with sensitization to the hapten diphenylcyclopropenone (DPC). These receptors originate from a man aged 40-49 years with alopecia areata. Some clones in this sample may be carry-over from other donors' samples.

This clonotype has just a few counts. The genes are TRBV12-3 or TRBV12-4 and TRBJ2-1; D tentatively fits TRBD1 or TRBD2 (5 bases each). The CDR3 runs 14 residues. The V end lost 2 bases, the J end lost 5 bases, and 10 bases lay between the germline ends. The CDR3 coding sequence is TGTGCCAGCAGTTTATTGGGACGGGACAATGAGCAGTTCTTC. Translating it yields CASSLLGRDNEQFF.

This CDR3 is CASSLARGRASYEQYF. As DNA, the CDR3 is TGTGCCAGCAGCTTAGCTCGCGGGAGGGCCTCCTACGAGCAGTACTTC. The gene calls are TRBV7-9 and TRBJ2-7, with TRBD2 identical over 9 bases. The CDR3 totals 16 residues. V shed 0 bases and J 0 bases; nucleotides not matched to a gene: 3. Per the germline V gene, CDR1 is SEHNR and CDR2 is FQNEAQ (reference sequence).

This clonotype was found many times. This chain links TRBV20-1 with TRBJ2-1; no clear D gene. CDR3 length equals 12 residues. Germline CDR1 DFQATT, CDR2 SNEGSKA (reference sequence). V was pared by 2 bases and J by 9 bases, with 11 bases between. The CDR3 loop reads CSARSPITEQFF. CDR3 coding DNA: TGCAGTGCTAGATCTCCGATCACTGAGCAGTTCTTC.

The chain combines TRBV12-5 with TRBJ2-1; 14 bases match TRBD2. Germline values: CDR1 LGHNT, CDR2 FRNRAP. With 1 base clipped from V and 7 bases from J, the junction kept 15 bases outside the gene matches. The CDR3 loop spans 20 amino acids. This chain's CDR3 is CASGLAQTSGRALGSNEQFF. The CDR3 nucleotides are TGTGCTAGTGGTTTGGCACAGACTAGCGGGAGGGCCCTGGGATCAAATGAGCAGTTCTTC.

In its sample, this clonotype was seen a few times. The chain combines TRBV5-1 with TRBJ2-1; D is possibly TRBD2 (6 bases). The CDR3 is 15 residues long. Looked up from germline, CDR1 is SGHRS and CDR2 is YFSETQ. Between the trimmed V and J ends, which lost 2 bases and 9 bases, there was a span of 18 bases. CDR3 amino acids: CASSFQAGGLVEQFF. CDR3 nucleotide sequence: TGCGCCAGCAGCTTTCAAGCGGGCGGGTTGGTTGAGCAGTTCTTC.

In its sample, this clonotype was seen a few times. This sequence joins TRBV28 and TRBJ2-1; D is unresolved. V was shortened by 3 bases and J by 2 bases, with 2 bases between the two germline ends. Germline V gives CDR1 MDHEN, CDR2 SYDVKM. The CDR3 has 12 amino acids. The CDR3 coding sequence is TGTGCCAGCAGTTTGCCCTACAATGAGCAGTTCTTC. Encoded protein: CASSLPYNEQFF.

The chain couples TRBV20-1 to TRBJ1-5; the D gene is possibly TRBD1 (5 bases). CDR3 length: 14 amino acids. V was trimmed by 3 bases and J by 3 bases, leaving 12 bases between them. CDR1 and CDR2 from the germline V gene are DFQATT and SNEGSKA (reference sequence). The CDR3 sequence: CSASADSFNQPQHF. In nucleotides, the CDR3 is TGCAGTGCTAGTGCCGACAGCTTCAATCAGCCCCAGCATTTT.

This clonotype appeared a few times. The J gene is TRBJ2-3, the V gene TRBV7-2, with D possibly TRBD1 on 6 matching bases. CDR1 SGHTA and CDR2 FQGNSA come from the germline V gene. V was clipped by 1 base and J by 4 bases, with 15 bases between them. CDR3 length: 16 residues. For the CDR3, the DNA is TGTGCCAGCAGCTTAGGAACAGGGTCTACCGCAGATACGCAGTATTTT. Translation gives CASSLGTGSTADTQYF.

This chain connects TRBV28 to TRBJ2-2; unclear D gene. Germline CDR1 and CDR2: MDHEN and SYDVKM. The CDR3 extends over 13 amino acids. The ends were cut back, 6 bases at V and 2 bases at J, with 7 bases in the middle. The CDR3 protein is CASRLHNTGELFF. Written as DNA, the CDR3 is TGTGCCAGCAGGCTCCATAACACCGGGGAGCTGTTTTTT.